This T cell receptor (beta chain) was documented in a study of human T cells and chemical hapten exposure. CDR1 is SGDLS and CDR2 is YYNGEE in the germline V gene. Trimming left V 6 bases short and J 7 bases short, with 21 bases between. This CDR3 spans 15 amino acids. TCRdb re-analysed the RACE reads in MiXCR, keeping a single row per CDR3 protein. The repertoire holds around 330,000 distinct CDR3 sequences, with 4.5% to 5.5% as singletons. Time point given: pre-sensitization, week 0. The sample's treatment: therapeutic diphenylcyclopropenone sensitization with weekly scalp DPC. This clonotype originated in a woman between 18 and 29 years old with alopecia areata. Some clones in this sample may be carry-over from other donors' samples. Sequencing used whole blood, obtained in connection with sensitization to the hapten diphenylcyclopropenone (DPC). The rearrangement links TRBV9 to TRBJ2-3; D is unresolved. CDR3 sequence: CASNPTPGPANTQYF. The CDR3 DNA follows: TGTGCCAGCAACCCCACTCCGGGCCCCGCGAATACGCAGTATTTT.